This T cell receptor beta chain comes out of a study of cytomegalovirus exposure and HLA in healthy donors. General study results and limits: HLA alleles showed associations with fewer than 20,000 TCR beta sequences in a later analysis, at a 0.05 false discovery rate.

Comments on this clone: Its antigen is unidentified.

Both 60 Vbeta primers and 13 Jbeta primers went into the PCR. In the original workflow: An analysis that came later counted 80 million or so unique TCR beta chains, around 12 million shared. The protocol was immunoSEQ multiplex PCR, while the TCRdb copy is restricted to in-frame clones and leaves out a portion. V, J and clone size were drawn from that table, and D and trimming were deduced from the DNA. The table has some 120,000 clones, approximately 70% seen once. The sequencing input was PBMCs. The sequence was obtained from a man aged 25 to 40 in good health and CMV-seropositive.

The CDR3 loop reads CASSSLDGRDEQYF. The CDR3 DNA is TGTGCCAGCAGCTCCCTCGATGGGCGTGACGAGCAGTACTTC. The chain combines TRBV6-5 with TRBJ2-5; D is unresolved. The J call may not be correct, given that the DNA end is closer to TRBJ2-7. The CDR3 loop spans 14 amino acids. Looked up from germline, CDR1 is MNHEY and CDR2 is SVGAGI.